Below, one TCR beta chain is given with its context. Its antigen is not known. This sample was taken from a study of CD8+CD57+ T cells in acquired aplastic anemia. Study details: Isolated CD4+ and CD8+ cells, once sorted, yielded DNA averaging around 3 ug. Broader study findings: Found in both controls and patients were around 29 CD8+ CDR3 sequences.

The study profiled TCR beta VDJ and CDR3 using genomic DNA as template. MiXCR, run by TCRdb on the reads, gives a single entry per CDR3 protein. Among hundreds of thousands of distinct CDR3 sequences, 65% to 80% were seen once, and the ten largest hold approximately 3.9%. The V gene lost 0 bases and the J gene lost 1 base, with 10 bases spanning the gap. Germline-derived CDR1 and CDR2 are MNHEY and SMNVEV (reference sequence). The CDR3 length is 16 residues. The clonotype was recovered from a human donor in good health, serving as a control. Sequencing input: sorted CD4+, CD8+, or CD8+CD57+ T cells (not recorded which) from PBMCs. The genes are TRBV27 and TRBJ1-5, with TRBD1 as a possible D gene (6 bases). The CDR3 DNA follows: TGTGCCAGCAGTTTATCTGTGGGACAAAGCAATCAGCCCCAGCATTTT. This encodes CASSLSVGQSNQPQHF.